These 24 T cell receptor beta chains share one sample of origin, sequenced in a study of blood T cell repertoires in COVID-19. Some clones are missing from TCRdb's copy, which holds only in-frame ones; the method was immunoSEQ multiplex PCR. The sample yields around 200,000 clones, around 90% seen once. The sample consisted of peripheral blood. These receptors were collected from a young woman who had recovered from COVID-19.

The chain recombines TRBV12-3 or TRBV12-4 with TRBJ2-7; 10 bases line up with TRBD2. J lost 7 bases, V lost 6 bases, and 6 bases had no gene match. This CDR3 comprises 13 residues. CDR3 loop: CASSGGLAREQYF. CDR3 coding DNA: TGTGCCAGCAGCGGGGGACTAGCGAGGGAGCAGTACTTC.

The gene calls are TRBV19 and TRBJ1-1, with D maybe TRBD1 (6 bases). The CDR3 has 13 residues. V was clipped by 6 bases and J by 5 bases, with 13 bases between them. Germline values: CDR1 LNHDA, CDR2 SQIVND (reference sequence). CDR3 coding DNA: TGTGCCAGTAGGAGACAGGTAGAGACTGAAGCTTTCTTT. Residues: CASRRQVETEAFF.

This chain uses TRBV21-1 with TRBJ1-2; TRBD1, the D gene given by the table, was not confirmed from the DNA. TRBV21-1 is annotated as a pseudogene. CDR3 size: 16 residues. The CDR3 nucleotides are TGTGCCAGCAGCACCATAATTACCGGGACAGACTATGGCTACACCTTC. Translating it yields CASSTIITGTDYGYTF.

The chain employs TRBV6-2 or TRBV6-3 and TRBJ2-5; possibly TRBD2 for D (6 bases). The ends were cut back, 2 bases at V and 2 bases at J, with 12 bases in the middle. Germline CDR1 is MNHEY and CDR2 is SVGEGT. CDR3 length: 15 amino acids. CDR3 nucleotide sequence: TGTGCCAGCAGTTACGGGGCTAGCGCACAAGAGACCCAGTACTTC. Translation: CASSYGASAQETQYF.

The J gene is TRBJ1-2, the V gene TRBV6-2 or TRBV6-3; D is uncertain. Per germline, CDR1 MNHEY and CDR2 SVGEGT. This CDR3 region has 12 residues. Trimming shortened V by 0 bases and J by 4 bases, and 3 bases separated the two germline ends. DNA of the CDR3: TGTGCCAGCAGTTACTCGGCCTATGGCTACACCTTC. This encodes CASSYSAYGYTF.

The chain combines TRBV19 with TRBJ2-7, with D perhaps matching TRBD1 (6 bases). Per germline, CDR1 LNHDA and CDR2 SQIVND (reference sequence). This CDR3 is built from 17 residues. V was shortened by 0 bases and J by 0 bases, with 15 bases between the two germline ends. CDR3 sequence reads: CASSIEFTGHLSYEQYF. CDR3 nucleotide sequence: TGTGCCAGTAGTATAGAGTTTACGGGACACCTCTCCTACGAGCAGTACTTC.

The chain carries TRBV6-2 or TRBV6-3 and TRBJ1-5, with D maybe TRBD1 (6 bases). The CDR3 extends over 16 amino acids. CDR1 is MNHEY, CDR2 SVGEGT, per germline. V lost 0 bases and J lost 5, with 14 bases in between. The CDR3 protein is CASSYSVRGVYQPQHF. The CDR3 DNA reads as TGTGCCAGCAGTTACTCGGTCAGGGGTGTCTATCAGCCCCAGCATTTT.

This CDR3 is CASSLRGDEQYF. CDR3 nucleotides: TGTGCCAGCAGTCTCAGGGGGGATGAGCAGTACTTC. The chain uses TRBV28 and TRBJ2-7; tentatively, D is TRBD1 (7 bases). This CDR3 comprises 12 residues. CDR1 is MDHEN, CDR2 SYDVKM, per germline. Trimming pared 5 bases from V and 7 bases from J, leaving 12 bases between.

The chain couples TRBV11-2 to TRBJ2-1, with 7 bases that match TRBD2. Germline loops: CDR1 SGHAT, CDR2 FQNNGV. Losses at the gene ends were 7 bases for V and 6 bases for J; bases not matched to a gene: 12. The CDR3 is 15 residues long. DNA for the CDR3: TGTGCCAGCAACATCAGGGCGGGAGATCTCAATGAGCAGTTCTTC. It specifies CASNIRAGDLNEQFF.

The chain carries TRBV19 and TRBJ1-6; TRBD1 aligns across 7 bases. Trimming cost V 3 bases and J 0 bases; bases outside gene matches: 5. Germline V gene lookup returns CDR1 LNHDA and CDR2 SQIVND (reference sequence). The CDR3 has 17 residues. CDR3 sequence: CASSMDRPSSYNSPLHF. The CDR3 coding sequence is TGTGCCAGTAGTATGGACAGGCCGAGCTCCTATAATTCACCCCTCCACTTT.

CDR3 nucleotide sequence: TGTGCCATCAGTCCCCGAGGAGGACAGGTGGCAGATACGCAGTATTTT. Encoded protein: CAISPRGGQVADTQYF. The chain employs TRBV10-3 and TRBJ2-3; 7 bases agree with TRBD1. This CDR3 is built from 16 residues. CDR1 is ENHRY and CDR2 is SYGVKD in the germline V gene. Trimming at V came to 5 bases and at J to 4 bases, leaving 12 bases not matched to a gene.

This clone was picked up one time. The CDR3 region has the DNA TGTGCCAGCAGCACTTGGACAGCTAACAATGAGCAGTTCTTC. It translates to CASSTWTANNEQFF. V gene TRBV13 combines with J gene TRBJ2-1; the D gene is possibly TRBD1 (6 bases). V gave up 5 bases and J gave up 5 bases, with 13 bases separating them. Per germline, CDR1 PRHDT and CDR2 FYEKMQ (reference sequence). CDR3 size: 14 residues.

This chain connects TRBV29-1 to TRBJ2-4; maybe TRBD2 (6 bases). Germline CDR1 reads SQVTM; CDR2 reads ANQGSEA. The CDR3 is 12 residues long. V shed 7 bases and J shed 9 bases, with 16 bases lying between them. CDR3: CSGGDQRAIQYF. The CDR3 bases are TGCAGCGGAGGGGACCAGCGGGCCATTCAGTACTTC.

The V and J genes are TRBV2 and TRBJ1-3; D unresolved. This CDR3 is 14 amino acids long. Trimming left V 4 bases short and J 0 bases short, with 7 bases between. Germline CDR1 reads SNHLY; CDR2 reads FYNNEI. CDR3 protein: CASSALSSGNTIYF. CDR3 DNA: TGTGCCAGCAGTGCCCTCAGCTCTGGAAACACCATATATTTT.

The chain's CDR3 is CASSAPEQGENTIYF. In nucleotides, the CDR3 is TGTGCCAGCAGCGCGCCGGAACAGGGGGAGAACACCATATATTTT. V is TRBV9 and J is TRBJ1-3; TRBD1 agrees at 8 bases. CDR1 and CDR2 (germline): SGDLS, YYNGEE. With 3 bases clipped from V and 7 bases from J, the junction kept 9 bases outside the gene matches. The CDR3 has 15 residues.

V is TRBV2 and J is TRBJ1-2; 8 bases align to TRBD1. Germline CDR1 is SNHLY and CDR2 is FYNNEI. This CDR3 spans 12 amino acids. Trimming cost V 5 bases and J 8 bases; bases outside gene matches: 4. CDR3 in amino acids: CASSRQGYGYTF. The DNA for the CDR3 is TGTGCCAGCAGTCGACAGGGGTACGGCTACACCTTC.

There are a few counts of this clone. This sequence joins TRBV24-1 and TRBJ2-7; TRBD2 is a possible D gene (5 bases). The CDR3 runs to 13 residues. Trimming cost V 4 bases and J 6 bases, with 12 bases left between them. Germline CDR1 reads KGHDR; CDR2 reads SFDVKD. The CDR3 loop is CATSERRTREQYF. The CDR3, as DNA: TGTGCCACCAGTGAAAGGAGGACCCGCGAGCAGTACTTC.

This chain connects TRBV10-3 to TRBJ2-1, with 10 bases matching TRBD2. From germline, CDR1 is ENHRY and CDR2 SYGVKD. The junction had 4 bases not matched to a gene; V was cut back by 2 bases and J by 6 bases. The CDR3 extends over 15 amino acids. CDR3 nucleotide sequence: TGTGCCATCAGTGAGGGGTCTAGCGGGAGCAATGAGCAGTTCTTC. Protein product: CAISEGSSGSNEQFF.

The chain employs TRBV5-6 and TRBJ2-1; 9 nucleotides agree with TRBD1. Losses at the gene ends were 3 bases for V and 9 bases for J; bases not matched to a gene: 7. In germline, CDR1 is SGHDT, CDR2 YYEEEE. This CDR3 contains 14 residues. The CDR3 protein is CASSSGTGRGEQFF. The CDR3, as DNA: TGTGCCAGCAGCTCCGGGACAGGGAGGGGTGAGCAGTTCTTC.

This chain uses TRBV19 with TRBJ1-1, with 7 nucleotides matching TRBD1. CDR1 and CDR2 (germline): LNHDA, SQIVND (reference sequence). V lost 1 base, J lost 4 bases, and 6 bases stayed unmatched. This CDR3 is 15 amino acids long. Written as DNA, the CDR3 is TGTGCCAGTAGTATAGGCCAAGGGGGCCTCACTGAAGCTTTCTTT. Translating it yields CASSIGQGGLTEAFF. Drawing the rest from reference TRBV19 and TRBJ1-1, the complete variable domain is DGGITQSPKYLFRKEGQNVTLSCEQNLNHDAMYWYRQDPGQGLRLIYYSQIVNDFQKGDIAEGYSVSREKKESFPLTVTSAQKNPTAFYLCASSIGQGGLTEAFFGQGTRLTVV.

This clone appeared a few times. This sequence joins TRBV27 and TRBJ2-1, with 10 bases lining up with TRBD1. The germline gives CDR1 MNHEY, CDR2 SMNVEV (reference sequence). The trim removed 3 bases at V and 9 bases at J, leaving 8 bases unmatched. This CDR3 has 15 residues. The CDR3 DNA reads as TGTGCCAGCAGTTTCGGCGGGACAGGGGATCGTGAGCAGTTCTTC. This sequence encodes CASSFGGTGDREQFF.

The chain couples TRBV15 to TRBJ2-1, with D possibly being TRBD1 (6 bases). This CDR3 comprises 14 residues. In germline, CDR1 is LNHNV, CDR2 YYDKDF (reference sequence). The V end was cut by 3 bases, the J end by 6 bases, with 12 bases between. The chain's CDR3 is CATSREDSFNEQFF. CDR3 sequence (DNA): TGTGCCACCAGCAGGGAGGACAGTTTCAATGAGCAGTTCTTC.

V is TRBV11-1 and J is TRBJ2-2, with 9 bases fitting TRBD2. The CDR3 is made up of 16 amino acids. Looked up from germline, CDR1 is SGHAT and CDR2 is FQDESV (reference sequence). The V and J ends lost 0 bases and 2 bases, in that order; junction bases with no gene match: 1. The CDR3 spells CASSLASGGNTGELFF. In nucleotides, the CDR3 is TGTGCCAGCAGCTTAGCTAGCGGGGGTAACACCGGGGAGCTGTTTTTT. Combining the CDR3 with reference TRBV11-1 and TRBJ2-2 gives the whole variable domain EAEVAQSPRYKITEKSQAVAFWCDPISGHATLYWYRQILGQGPELLVQFQDESVVDDSQLPKDRFSAERLKGVDSTLKIQPAELGDSAMYLCASSLASGGNTGELFFGEGSRLTVL.

This clone was seen only once. The chain couples TRBV30 to TRBJ2-7; maybe TRBD1 (6 bases). CDR1 and CDR2 from the germline V gene are GTSNPN and SVGIG (reference sequence). V was trimmed by 8 bases and J by 5 bases, leaving 16 bases between them. The length of the CDR3 is 12 residues. CDR3 sequence: CAGTTGFDEQYF. The CDR3 DNA reads TGTGCCGGCACAACAGGGTTCGACGAGCAGTACTTC.